This T cell receptor (beta chain) was observed in a study of cytomegalovirus exposure and HLA in healthy donors. Study in general: An earlier analysis identified 120 million or so unique TCR beta sequences in about 170 million T cells.

This PCR relied on a set of 60 Vbeta primers and 13 Jbeta primers. Sequenced by immunoSEQ multiplex PCR; TCRdb stores in-frame clones only, minus some. The sample contains roughly 180,000 clones, 70% to 90% of which appear only once. Overall study findings and caveats: Near-uniform donor sequencing depth was presumed by presence/absence analyses. Per a prior analysis, the majority of TCR beta V segments were productive roughly 87% or roughly 30% of the time. Several top significant clusters appeared, in a later analysis, to be linked to common viral pathogens.

A remark on this clone: Antigen unknown.

Germline V lookup: CDR1 SGDLS, CDR2 YYNGEE. CDR3 length equals 15 residues. The ends lost 5 bases at V and 3 bases at J; junction bases unmatched: 6. The sequence was obtained from a male donor in good health and CMV-seronegative. The sequencing input was PBMCs. The gene calls are TRBV9 and TRBJ2-5; TRBD2 matches at 11 bases. The CDR3 DNA reads TGTGCCAGCAGTTCTAGCGGGGGGCCGGAAGAGACCCAGTACTTC. This translates into CASSSSGGPEETQYF.